A selection of T cell receptor beta chains follows, all from one sample in a study of graft-versus-host responses after intestinal transplantation. TCRdb's copy holds only in-frame clones and misses some; the assay was immunoSEQ multiplex PCR. Of around 10,000 clones in the sample, approximately 33% were seen once. This material consisted of alloreactive CD4+ T cells from a mixed lymphocyte reaction culture, taken before transplantation. The receptors derive from a human patient who was an organ donor for intestinal transplantation. Each CDR3 is given with its conserved first and last residue. Fields, in order: CDR3 DNA, CDR3 protein, clone size, D gene, J gene, V gene. D genes are given only for firm matches. Where a row states a size, it is once, few, many or the class of an expanded clone; other rows omit it.

CDR3nt: TGTGCCAGTAGTTCCAGGGTAAGTGGCAATCAGCCCCAGCATTTT
CDR3aa: CASSSRVSGNQPQHF
abundance: NA
d_gene: NA
j_gene: TRBJ1-5
v_gene: TRBV19

CDR3nt: TGCGCCAGCAGCCAATCCACAGGGTCACCCCTCCACTTT
CDR3aa: CASSQSTGSPLHF
abundance: few
d_gene: NA
j_gene: TRBJ1-6
v_gene: TRBV4-3

CDR3nt: TGTGCCAGCAGCCTCGGGGGGGTCTCTGGGGCCAACGTCCTGACTTTC
CDR3aa: CASSLGGVSGANVLTF
abundance: NA
d_gene: TRBD2
j_gene: TRBJ2-6
v_gene: TRBV7-6

CDR3nt: TGTGCCAGCAGTCGCTGGGGACAGGGCAGCTCCTACGAGCAGTACTTC
CDR3aa: CASSRWGQGSSYEQYF
abundance: medium-sized
d_gene: TRBD1
j_gene: TRBJ2-7
v_gene: TRBV28

CDR3nt: TGTGCCAGCAGCTTCTTTACGGGGGGGGCCGTCGGGACCCAGTACTTC
CDR3aa: CASSFFTGGAVGTQYF
abundance: medium-sized
d_gene: TRBD2
j_gene: TRBJ2-5
v_gene: TRBV7-3

CDR3nt: TGTGCCAGCTCATTCGGGACAGGGTTTACTGAAGCTTTCTTT
CDR3aa: CASSFGTGFTEAFF
abundance: NA
d_gene: TRBD1
j_gene: TRBJ1-1
v_gene: TRBV18

CDR3nt: TGTGCCAGTAGTATCGTAGCGGGGGTCAGCACAGATACGCAGTATTTT
CDR3aa: CASSIVAGVSTDTQYF
abundance: few
d_gene: TRBD2
j_gene: TRBJ2-3
v_gene: TRBV19

CDR3nt: TGTGCCACCGGGGGGAGTTATAGCAATCAGCCCCAGCATTTT
CDR3aa: CATGGSYSNQPQHF
abundance: NA
d_gene: NA
j_gene: TRBJ1-5
v_gene: TRBV19

CDR3nt: TGTGCCAGCAGCCCGCGACAGGGGATCGGGGAGCTGTTTTTT
CDR3aa: CASSPRQGIGELFF
abundance: NA
d_gene: TRBD1
j_gene: TRBJ2-2
v_gene: TRBV11-2

CDR3nt: TGTGCCAGCAGCCTTGACAGGGGTTGGGGCTACACCTTC
CDR3aa: CASSLDRGWGYTF
abundance: few
d_gene: TRBD1
j_gene: TRBJ1-2
v_gene: TRBV6-1

CDR3nt: TGTGCCAGTACTGGGTCGGGGAGCAATCAGCCCCAGCATTTT
CDR3aa: CASTGSGSNQPQHF
abundance: few
d_gene: NA
j_gene: TRBJ1-5
v_gene: TRBV19

CDR3nt: TGTGCCAGCTCACCAGACAGGGCCACCGGGGAGCTGTTTTTT
CDR3aa: CASSPDRATGELFF
abundance: few
d_gene: TRBD1
j_gene: TRBJ2-2
v_gene: TRBV18

CDR3nt: TGTGCCATCAGGACTAACACCGGGGAGCTGTTTTTT
CDR3aa: CAIRTNTGELFF
abundance: medium-sized
d_gene: NA
j_gene: TRBJ2-2
v_gene: TRBV10-3

CDR3nt: TGTGCCAGCAGCTTAGGACTAGCGCTATACAATGAGCAGTTCTTC
CDR3aa: CASSLGLALYNEQFF
abundance: NA
d_gene: TRBD2
j_gene: TRBJ2-1
v_gene: TRBV7-9

CDR3nt: TGTGCCAGCAGCGTAAGGAGCGGGGGGGCGGGAGATACGCAGTATTTT
CDR3aa: CASSVRSGGAGDTQYF
abundance: NA
d_gene: TRBD2
j_gene: TRBJ2-3
v_gene: TRBV9

CDR3nt: TGTGCCAGCAGTTTGCGCAGGGCAAATCGGTACAATGAGCAGTTCTTC
CDR3aa: CASSLRRANRYNEQFF
abundance: NA
d_gene: NA
j_gene: TRBJ2-1
v_gene: TRBV28

CDR3nt: TGCGCCAGCAGTTTTACCCCTAGCGGCACAGATACGCAGTATTTT
CDR3aa: CASSFTPSGTDTQYF
abundance: NA
d_gene: NA
j_gene: TRBJ2-3
v_gene: TRBV5-1

CDR3nt: TGTGCCAGCAGCTTGCGCCTAGCGGGGGGACAGTTCTTC
CDR3aa: CASSLRLAGGQFF
abundance: few
d_gene: TRBD2
j_gene: TRBJ2-1
v_gene: TRBV7-2

CDR3nt: TGCGCCAGCAGTGTGCAGGGGGCGAACACTGAAGCTTTCTTT
CDR3aa: CASSVQGANTEAFF
abundance: NA
d_gene: TRBD1
j_gene: TRBJ1-1
v_gene: TRBV10-2

CDR3nt: TGTGCCAGCAGTCTCCAGTACTCACCCCTCCACTTT
CDR3aa: CASSLQYSPLHF
abundance: few
d_gene: NA
j_gene: TRBJ1-6
v_gene: TRBV28

CDR3nt: TGTGCCTCCCATCCCGGGGACAGGGGTATTCGTGGCTACACCTTC
CDR3aa: CASHPGDRGIRGYTF
abundance: NA
d_gene: TRBD1
j_gene: TRBJ1-2
v_gene: TRBV6-5

CDR3nt: TGCGCCAGCTTGGGGACAGGGGGCTACACCTTC
CDR3aa: CASLGTGGYTF
abundance: medium-sized
d_gene: TRBD1
j_gene: TRBJ1-2
v_gene: TRBV5-1

CDR3nt: TGTGCCAGTAGTATCGGCACCGGGACACGGCATTCACCCCTCCACTTT
CDR3aa: CASSIGTGTRHSPLHF
abundance: medium-sized
d_gene: NA
j_gene: TRBJ1-6
v_gene: TRBV19

CDR3nt: TGTGCCAGCAGCCCTTACAGCGGAAATGGGTTAACTGAAGCTTTCTTT
CDR3aa: CASSPYSGNGLTEAFF
abundance: NA
d_gene: NA
j_gene: TRBJ1-1
v_gene: TRBV9

CDR3nt: TGCGCCAGCAGCCAAGCCGTGGAGCAGAGAGGCTACACCTTC
CDR3aa: CASSQAVEQRGYTF
abundance: once
d_gene: NA
j_gene: TRBJ1-2
v_gene: TRBV4-1

CDR3nt: TGTGCCAGCAGCTTGGGCGGGGGCGGATACGAGCAGTACTTC
CDR3aa: CASSLGGGGYEQYF
abundance: few
d_gene: NA
j_gene: TRBJ2-7
v_gene: TRBV7-2

CDR3nt: TGTGCCAGCATCGACCGGGACTATCGATACACTGAAGCTTTCTTT
CDR3aa: CASIDRDYRYTEAFF
abundance: few
d_gene: NA
j_gene: TRBJ1-1
v_gene: TRBV28

CDR3nt: TGCGCCAGCAGCCAAAGACAGGGGCGCGAAGCTTTCTTT
CDR3aa: CASSQRQGREAFF
abundance: NA
d_gene: TRBD1
j_gene: TRBJ1-1
v_gene: TRBV4-3

CDR3nt: TGTGCCAGCAGCGCCCTAGCGGGGGGGTACAATGAGCAGTTCTTC
CDR3aa: CASSALAGGYNEQFF
abundance: NA
d_gene: TRBD2
j_gene: TRBJ2-1
v_gene: TRBV6-1

CDR3nt: TGCGCCAGCAGCACTTTACCCGTACTTGAAGCTTTCTTT
CDR3aa: CASSTLPVLEAFF
abundance: NA
d_gene: NA
j_gene: TRBJ1-1
v_gene: TRBV5-1

CDR3nt: TGTGCCATCAGCGGGACTAGCGGGGGGGCTTGGGAGCAGTACTTC
CDR3aa: CAISGTSGGAWEQYF
abundance: NA
d_gene: TRBD2
j_gene: TRBJ2-7
v_gene: TRBV10-3

CDR3nt: TGTGCCAGCAGCTTGACAGGGGGCAGCTATGGCTACACCTTC
CDR3aa: CASSLTGGSYGYTF
abundance: few
d_gene: TRBD1
j_gene: TRBJ1-2
v_gene: TRBV11-2

CDR3nt: TGTGCCAGACCGACAGAGCTCTACGAGCAGTACTTC
CDR3aa: CARPTELYEQYF
abundance: few
d_gene: NA
j_gene: TRBJ2-7
v_gene: TRBV6-6

CDR3nt: TGCGCCAGCAGCCCGGTGGGGCGAATAGGAACAGATACGCAGTATTTT
CDR3aa: CASSPVGRIGTDTQYF
abundance: NA
d_gene: NA
j_gene: TRBJ2-3
v_gene: TRBV5-1

CDR3nt: TGTGCCAGCAGCCCTTCGCAGAATAATTCACCCCTCCACTTT
CDR3aa: CASSPSQNNSPLHF
abundance: few
d_gene: NA
j_gene: TRBJ1-6
v_gene: TRBV27

CDR3nt: TGTGCCAGCAGCTTAGGTTGGCCTAGCGGGGGTTACGAGCAGTACTTC
CDR3aa: CASSLGWPSGGYEQYF
abundance: NA
d_gene: TRBD2
j_gene: TRBJ2-7
v_gene: TRBV11-2

CDR3nt: TGTGCCAGCAGCTTAGCGGGGACAGGGTCCGCTTTCTTT
CDR3aa: CASSLAGTGSAFF
abundance: NA
d_gene: TRBD1
j_gene: TRBJ1-1
v_gene: TRBV7-3

CDR3nt: TGTGCCAGCAGCTTAACGGGGGGGCAGAATGAGCAGTTCTTC
CDR3aa: CASSLTGGQNEQFF
abundance: NA
d_gene: TRBD2
j_gene: TRBJ2-1
v_gene: TRBV11-2

CDR3nt: TGTGCCAGCAGCTTAGGTCAGGGCTACACCTTC
CDR3aa: CASSLGQGYTF
abundance: NA
d_gene: NA
j_gene: TRBJ1-2
v_gene: TRBV7-9

CDR3nt: TGTGCCACCGGAGCCGTCTCCGGGGAGCTGTTTTTT
CDR3aa: CATGAVSGELFF
abundance: few
d_gene: NA
j_gene: TRBJ2-2
v_gene: TRBV10-3

CDR3nt: TGCGCCAGCAGCCAAGCCCTGACCGGACAACGCACAGATACGCAGTATTTT
CDR3aa: CASSQALTGQRTDTQYF
abundance: NA
d_gene: NA
j_gene: TRBJ2-3
v_gene: TRBV4-1

CDR3nt: TGTGCCAGCCGGGATATCTACGAGCAGTACTTC
CDR3aa: CASRDIYEQYF
abundance: NA
d_gene: NA
j_gene: TRBJ2-7
v_gene: TRBV6-4

CDR3nt: TGCGCCAGCAGCCAGCAACCCGGGACTCACATTCAGTACTTC
CDR3aa: CASSQQPGTHIQYF
abundance: few
d_gene: NA
j_gene: TRBJ2-4
v_gene: TRBV4-3

CDR3nt: TGTGCCAGCAGCACACGGACAGGGCAATTTTCTGGAAACACCATATATTTT
CDR3aa: CASSTRTGQFSGNTIYF
abundance: medium-sized
d_gene: TRBD1
j_gene: TRBJ1-3
v_gene: TRBV9

CDR3nt: TGTGCCAGCTCACTCGGGAGGAACACTGAAGCTTTCTTT
CDR3aa: CASSLGRNTEAFF
abundance: few
d_gene: NA
j_gene: TRBJ1-1
v_gene: TRBV18

CDR3nt: TGCGCCAGCAGCCAAGAGTGGGCTAGCGGGGGCCACAATGAGCAGTTCTTC
CDR3aa: CASSQEWASGGHNEQFF
abundance: few
d_gene: TRBD2
j_gene: TRBJ2-1
v_gene: TRBV4-1

CDR3nt: TGTGCCAGCTCACCATATCAGGACAACAGCTCTGGAAACACCATATATTTT
CDR3aa: CASSPYQDNSSGNTIYF
abundance: NA
d_gene: NA
j_gene: TRBJ1-3
v_gene: TRBV18

CDR3nt: TGTGCCAGCCGGGGGGTGCCACCCGATTATGGCTACACCTTC
CDR3aa: CASRGVPPDYGYTF
abundance: few
d_gene: NA
j_gene: TRBJ1-2
v_gene: TRBV6-5

CDR3nt: TGTGCCAGTAGTAGACTCTCTGGAAACACCATATATTTT
CDR3aa: CASSRLSGNTIYF
abundance: large
d_gene: NA
j_gene: TRBJ1-3
v_gene: TRBV19

CDR3nt: TGCGCCAGCAGCCTTCGGACAGGAACCTACAATGAGCAGTTCTTC
CDR3aa: CASSLRTGTYNEQFF
abundance: NA
d_gene: TRBD1
j_gene: TRBJ2-1
v_gene: TRBV4-3

CDR3nt: TGCGCCAGCAGCCCGGGCAGGGAAAGTCTCTACGAGCAGTACTTC
CDR3aa: CASSPGRESLYEQYF
abundance: NA
d_gene: NA
j_gene: TRBJ2-7
v_gene: TRBV4-3

CDR3nt: TGCGCCAGCAGCTCGCTGGGCGGACAGGGGCTGACTACTAATGAAAAACTGTTTTTT
CDR3aa: CASSSLGGQGLTTNEKLFF
abundance: few
d_gene: TRBD1
j_gene: TRBJ1-4
v_gene: TRBV5-1

CDR3nt: TGCAGCGTGCACCGGGACACTTATCACTATGGCTACACCTTC
CDR3aa: CSVHRDTYHYGYTF
abundance: NA
d_gene: NA
j_gene: TRBJ1-2
v_gene: TRBV29-1

CDR3nt: TGCGCCAGCAGCCAGTCGGGGTCCACCGGGGAGCTGTTTTTT
CDR3aa: CASSQSGSTGELFF
abundance: few
d_gene: NA
j_gene: TRBJ2-2
v_gene: TRBV4-1

CDR3nt: TGTGCCAGCAGCCCCGGACTAGCGGGGGGCCATGAGCAGTTCTTC
CDR3aa: CASSPGLAGGHEQFF
abundance: few
d_gene: TRBD2
j_gene: TRBJ2-1
v_gene: TRBV4-2